Sequencing of this TCR beta chain was carried out in a study of blood T cell repertoires in COVID-19. In the authors' workflow: Counts of nucleated cells, estimated from reference gene primer amplification, were obtained. TCRdb's table, derived via immunoSEQ multiplex PCR, lists solely in-frame clones and lacks some. Clone size and V and J calls were adopted from that table, with D and trimming inferred from the DNA. Among more than 110,000 clones listed, more than 65% were seen once. CDR1 and CDR2 from the germline V gene are KGHSH and LQKENI. Trimming at V came to 4 bases and at J to 4 bases, leaving 5 bases not matched to a gene. This CDR3 contains 14 residues.

The V and J genes are TRBV18 and TRBJ2-3; 7 nucleotides align to TRBD1. The material sequenced was peripheral blood. This TCR came from a human donor in a cohort sampled during active COVID-19. The CDR3 region is CASSQTGSPDTQYF. The CDR3 DNA sequence: TGTGCCAGCTCACAGACAGGGTCCCCAGATACGCAGTATTTT.